Each of the 19 T cell receptor beta chains below was sequenced from the same sample in a study of T-cell reconstitution after alpha-beta-depleted transplantation in children. Construction of the TCRbeta library involved unique molecular identifiers. TCRdb called the PCR reads again in MiXCR, with one record for every CDR3 protein. The repertoire holds 300,000 to 400,000 distinct CDR3 sequences, with about 17% as singletons. This specimen was PBMCs, mostly from graft donor cells, taken 360 days after TCRalphabeta/CD19-depleted stem cell transplant. These TCRs come from a male patient between 2 and 15 years old who had a stem cell transplant for acute lymphoblastic leukemia, so the T cells may come from the graft donor.

This chain joins TRBV11-2 and TRBJ2-5, with TRBD1 matching over 11 bases. Trimming cost V 2 bases and J 2 bases; bases outside gene matches: 4. The CDR3 runs 16 residues. CDR1 is SGHAT, CDR2 FQNNGV, per germline. The CDR3 bases are TGTGCCAGCAGCTTATGGACAGGGGGCCTACAAGAGACCCAGTACTTC. Translation: CASSLWTGGLQETQYF. The entire variable domain, with the rest obtained from reference TRBV11-2 and TRBJ2-5, is as follows: EAGVAQSPRYKIIEKRQSVAFWCNPISGHATLYWYQQILGQGPKLLIQFQNNGVVDDSQLPKDRFSAERLKGVDSTLKIQPAKLEDSAVYLCASSLWTGGLQETQYFGPGTRLLVL.

In this sample, this clonotype turned up a few times. The chain employs TRBV7-3 and TRBJ2-3, with unresolved D. Germline CDR1 SGHTA, CDR2 FQGTGA. Trimming cost V 2 bases and J 0 bases, with 9 bases left between them. This CDR3 has 15 amino acids. The CDR3 loop reads CASSLFGLSTDTQYF. CDR3 DNA: TGTGCCAGCAGCTTATTTGGTCTGAGCACAGATACGCAGTATTTT.

This clonotype has more than one count but fewer than ten. The CDR3: CASPGLAGPEQFF. The DNA for the CDR3 is TGTGCCAGCCCAGGCCTAGCGGGACCCGAGCAGTTCTTC. The chain is built from TRBV18 and TRBJ2-1; 9 nucleotides match TRBD2. V dropped 8 bases and J dropped 10; count of bases not matched to a gene: 9. Per the germline V gene, CDR1 is KGHSH and CDR2 is LQKENI. CDR3 length: 13 amino acids.

The J gene is TRBJ1-6, the V gene TRBV18; TRBD1 might be the D (5 bases). The germline gives CDR1 KGHSH, CDR2 LQKENI. CDR3 length: 14 amino acids. The V end lost 3 bases, the J end lost 8 bases, and 11 bases lay between the germline ends. The CDR3 loop is CASSPRGRDSPLHF. CDR3 bases: TGTGCCAGCTCACCGAGGGGCCGGGATTCACCCCTCCACTTT.

The chain joins TRBV6-5 to TRBJ2-5; D is perhaps TRBD2 (6 bases). CDR3 length equals 16 residues. Germline V lookup: CDR1 MNHEY, CDR2 SVGAGI. V lost 2 bases, J lost 5 bases, and 18 bases lay in between. The CDR3 protein is CASSYRSTGGGETQYF. The CDR3 DNA reads TGTGCCAGCAGTTACAGGTCCACAGGAGGAGGGGAGACCCAGTACTTC.

A few counts support this clonotype. The J gene is TRBJ1-2, the V gene TRBV12-3 or TRBV12-4, with unresolved D. V shed 0 bases and J shed 7 bases, with 9 bases lying between them. This CDR3 spans 13 amino acids. The CDR3, as DNA: TGTGCCAGCAGTTTAGCGCTGATGGGTGGCTACACCTTC. Amino acids: CASSLALMGGYTF.

V is TRBV27 and J is TRBJ1-1, with D unresolved. Trimming shortened V by 5 bases and J by 0 bases, and 22 bases separated the two germline ends. Germline loops: CDR1 MNHEY, CDR2 SMNVEV (reference sequence). The CDR3 totals 18 residues. The CDR3 spells CASSPLGHPPGMNTEAFF. The CDR3 DNA sequence: TGTGCCAGCAGTCCCCTTGGTCACCCGCCGGGCATGAACACTGAAGCTTTCTTT.

V is TRBV28 and J is TRBJ1-2; D unresolved. Germline CDR1 reads MDHEN; CDR2 reads SYDVKM. Trimming cost V 3 bases and J 2 bases, with 10 bases left between them. This CDR3 region has 14 residues. CDR3 DNA sequence: TGTGCCAGCAGTTTGGACCCTTGGAACTATGGCTACACCTTC. Encoded protein: CASSLDPWNYGYTF.

In nucleotides, the CDR3 is TGCGCCAGCGATTGGGACACCGGGGAGCTGTTTTTT. Its translation is CASDWDTGELFF. This chain uses TRBV5-1 with TRBJ2-2; D is unresolved. Germline-derived CDR1 and CDR2 are SGHRS and YFSETQ. The CDR3 runs 12 residues. The V gene lost 7 bases and the J gene lost 3 bases, with 7 bases spanning the gap.

The chain uses TRBV12-3 or TRBV12-4 and TRBJ2-7; D ambiguous. This CDR3 region has 13 residues. V was trimmed by 7 bases and J by 2 bases, leaving 12 bases between them. CDR3 sequence: CASTTYPTYEQYF. CDR3 in DNA: TGTGCCAGCACCACTTACCCAACCTACGAGCAGTACTTC.

This clonotype was counted a few times. The V call is TRBV9, the J call TRBJ2-3, with D perhaps being TRBD1 or TRBD2 (5 bases each). The ends were cut back, 6 bases at V and 8 bases at J, with 16 bases in the middle. The CDR3 is made up of 13 amino acids. In germline, CDR1 is SGDLS, CDR2 YYNGEE. The CDR3 sequence is CASNREERGTQYF. Written as DNA, the CDR3 is TGTGCCAGCAATCGGGAAGAAAGGGGTACGCAGTATTTT.

This clonotype was counted ten times or more. The genes are TRBV12-3 or TRBV12-4 and TRBJ2-7, with D hard to call. This CDR3 region has 12 residues. Trimming pared 4 bases from V and 6 bases from J, leaving 10 bases between. The CDR3: CASSYVAGEQYF. The CDR3 nucleotides read TGTGCCAGCAGTTACGTAGCCGGCGAGCAGTACTTC.

The chain has TRBV7-3 and TRBJ2-2, with 15 bases lining up with TRBD2. CDR3 length: 19 amino acids. The V gene's germline CDR1 is SGHTA and CDR2 FQGTGA. V trimming: 5 bases; J trimming: 0 bases; junction bases outside the gene matches: 7. For the CDR3, the DNA is TGTGCCAGCAGCCGCGGACTAGCGGGAGGGTTCGCGAACACCGGGGAGCTGTTTTTT. This sequence encodes CASSRGLAGGFANTGELFF.

Ten or more counts support this clonotype. V gene TRBV25-1 combines with J gene TRBJ2-1; 10 nucleotides match TRBD1. The CDR3 totals 15 residues. Germline V CDR1 and CDR2: MGHDK, SYGVNS. The V and J ends lost 8 bases and 5 bases, in that order; junction bases with no gene match: 9. The CDR3 DNA sequence: TGTGCCAGCTTGGGGGGGACAGGGGTTAACAATGAGCAGTTCTTC. Protein sequence: CASLGGTGVNNEQFF. Full variable domain (outside the CDR3, taken from reference TRBV25-1 and TRBJ2-1): EADIYQTPRYLVIGTGKKITLECSQTMGHDKMYWYQQDPGMELHLIHYSYGVNSTEKGDLSSESTVSRIRTEHFPLTLESARPSHTSQYLCASLGGTGVNNEQFFGPGTRLTVL.

This chain links TRBV28 with TRBJ2-2; TRBD2 matches at 12 bases. The CDR3 consists of 17 residues. Trimming cost V 5 bases and J 4 bases; bases outside gene matches: 8. The germline V gene encodes CDR1 MDHEN and CDR2 SYDVKM. This CDR3 is CASSPPGLAGITGELFF. The CDR3 DNA reads as TGTGCCAGCAGTCCCCCAGGACTAGCGGGAATCACCGGGGAGCTGTTTTTT.

The CDR3: CASSQSEWDGTESYEQYF. CDR3 bases: TGCGCCAGCAGCCAAAGCGAGTGGGACGGGACAGAATCCTACGAGCAGTACTTC. The chain uses TRBV4-3 and TRBJ2-7; 7 bases map to TRBD1. J gave up 1 base and V 2 bases, and 14 bases lay outside the gene matches. The CDR3 has 18 amino acids. Germline V gene lookup returns CDR1 LGHNA and CDR2 YSLEER.

This clonotype has more than one count but fewer than ten. This chain joins TRBV15 and TRBJ1-1, with a weak D call TRBD1 (5 bases). Trimming stripped 7 bases from V and 6 bases from J, with 21 bases between. Germline loops: CDR1 LNHNV, CDR2 YYDKDF (reference sequence). The CDR3 extends over 15 amino acids. For the CDR3, the DNA is TGTGCCACCACCCAGGGAGGTGGCAGGGTGCCTGAAGCTTTCTTT. It specifies CATTQGGGRVPEAFF.

The chain is built from TRBV30 and TRBJ2-2, with TRBD2 identical over 7 bases. The V gene's germline CDR1 is GTSNPN and CDR2 SVGIG (reference sequence). V gave up 2 bases and J gave up 6 bases; unmatched junction bases: 3. CDR3 length: 13 amino acids. The CDR3 reads CAWSRLASGELFF. The CDR3, as DNA: TGTGCCTGGAGTCGACTAGCATCCGGGGAGCTGTTTTTT.

This clonotype occurred a few times. V is TRBV4-2 and J is TRBJ2-1; D is unresolved. The CDR3 covers 14 residues. V lost 3 bases and J lost 3, with 9 bases in between. Germline V lookup: CDR1 LGHNA, CDR2 YNFKEQ. DNA of the CDR3: TGTGCCAGCAGCCATCCGGACGGCTACAATGAGCAGTTCTTC. It encodes CASSHPDGYNEQFF.